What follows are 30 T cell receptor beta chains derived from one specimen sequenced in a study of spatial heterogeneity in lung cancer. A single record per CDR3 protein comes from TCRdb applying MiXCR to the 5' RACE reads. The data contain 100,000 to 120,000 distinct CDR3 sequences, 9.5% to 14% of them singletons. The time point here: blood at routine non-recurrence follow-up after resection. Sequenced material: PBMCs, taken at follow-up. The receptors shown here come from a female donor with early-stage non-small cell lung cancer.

The CDR3 DNA is TGTGCCAGCAGCATGACTAGCGGGACATACAATGAGCAGTTCTTC. Residues: CASSMTSGTYNEQFF. The J gene is TRBJ2-1, the V gene TRBV11-2, with 11 nucleotides matching TRBD2. The CDR3 is 15 residues long. V trimming: 5 bases; J trimming: 4 bases; junction bases outside the gene matches: 4. Germline CDR1 and CDR2: SGHAT and FQNNGV.

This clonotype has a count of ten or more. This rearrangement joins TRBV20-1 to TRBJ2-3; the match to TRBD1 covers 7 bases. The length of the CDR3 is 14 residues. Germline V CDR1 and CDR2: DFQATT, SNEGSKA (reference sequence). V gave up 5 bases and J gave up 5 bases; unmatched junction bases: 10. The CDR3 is CSAANRGGGDTQYF. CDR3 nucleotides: TGCAGTGCTGCAAACAGGGGCGGTGGAGATACGCAGTATTTT.

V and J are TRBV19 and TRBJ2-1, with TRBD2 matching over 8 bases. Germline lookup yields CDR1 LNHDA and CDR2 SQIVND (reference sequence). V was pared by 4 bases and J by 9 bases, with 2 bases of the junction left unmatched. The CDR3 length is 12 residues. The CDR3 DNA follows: TGTGCCAGTAGTACTAGCGGGTTTGAGCAGTTCTTC. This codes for CASSTSGFEQFF.

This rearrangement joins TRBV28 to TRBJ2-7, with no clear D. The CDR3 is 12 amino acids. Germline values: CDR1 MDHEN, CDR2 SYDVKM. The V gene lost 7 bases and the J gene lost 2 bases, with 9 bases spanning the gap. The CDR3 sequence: CASTVPPYEQYF. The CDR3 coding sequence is TGTGCCAGCACCGTCCCCCCCTACGAGCAGTACTTC.

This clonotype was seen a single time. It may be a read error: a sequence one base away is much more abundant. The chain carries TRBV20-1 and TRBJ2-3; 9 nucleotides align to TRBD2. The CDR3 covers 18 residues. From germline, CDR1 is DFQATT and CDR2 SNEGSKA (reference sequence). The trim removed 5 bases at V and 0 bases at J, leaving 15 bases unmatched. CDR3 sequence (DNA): TGCAGTGCTCCGAGCTCGGGACTAGCCGGTACTAGCACAGATACGCAGTATTTT. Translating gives CSAPSSGLAGTSTDTQYF.

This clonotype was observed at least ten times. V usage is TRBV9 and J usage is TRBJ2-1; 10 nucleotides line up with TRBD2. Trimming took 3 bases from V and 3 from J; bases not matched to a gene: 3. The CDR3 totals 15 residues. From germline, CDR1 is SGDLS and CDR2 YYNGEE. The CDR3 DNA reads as TGTGCCAGCAGCGCGACTAGCGGGTTCTACAATGAGCAGTTCTTC. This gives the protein CASSATSGFYNEQFF.

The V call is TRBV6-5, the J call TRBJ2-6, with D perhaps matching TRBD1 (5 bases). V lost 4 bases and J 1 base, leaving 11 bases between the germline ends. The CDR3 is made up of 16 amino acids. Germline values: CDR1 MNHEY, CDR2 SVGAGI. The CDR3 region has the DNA TGTGCCAGCAGTTCCATACAGGTTTCTGGGGCCAACGTCCTGACTTTC. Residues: CASSSIQVSGANVLTF.

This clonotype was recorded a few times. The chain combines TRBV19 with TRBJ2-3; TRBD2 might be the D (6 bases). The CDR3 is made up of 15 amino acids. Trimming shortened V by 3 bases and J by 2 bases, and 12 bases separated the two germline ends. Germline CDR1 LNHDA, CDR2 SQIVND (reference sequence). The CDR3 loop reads CASSIGTSFTDTQYF. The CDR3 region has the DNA TGTGCCAGTAGTATCGGGACTTCTTTCACAGATACGCAGTATTTT.

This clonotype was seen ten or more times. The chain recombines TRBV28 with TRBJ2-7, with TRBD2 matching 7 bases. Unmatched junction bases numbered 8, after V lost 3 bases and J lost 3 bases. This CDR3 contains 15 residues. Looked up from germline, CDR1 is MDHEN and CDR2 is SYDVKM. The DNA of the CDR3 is TGTGCCAGCAGTTTTAGTGGGACTAAGATCTACGAGCAGTACTTC. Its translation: CASSFSGTKIYEQYF.

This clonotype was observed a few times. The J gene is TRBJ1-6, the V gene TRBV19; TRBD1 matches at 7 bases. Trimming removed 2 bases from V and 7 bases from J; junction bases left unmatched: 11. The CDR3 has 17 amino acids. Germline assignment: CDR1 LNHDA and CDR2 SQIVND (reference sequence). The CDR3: CASSISDPGQRNSPLHF. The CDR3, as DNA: TGTGCCAGTAGTATATCCGACCCGGGACAGAGAAATTCACCCCTCCACTTT.

CDR3 DNA: TGCAGCGTTGACCAGGCCATGTATGGCTACACCTTC. Its translation: CSVDQAMYGYTF. The chain uses TRBV29-1 and TRBJ1-2; D gene uncertain. Trimming took 3 bases from V and 5 from J, leaving 10 bases between them. Germline CDR1 SQVTM, CDR2 ANQGSEA. The length of the CDR3 is 12 residues.

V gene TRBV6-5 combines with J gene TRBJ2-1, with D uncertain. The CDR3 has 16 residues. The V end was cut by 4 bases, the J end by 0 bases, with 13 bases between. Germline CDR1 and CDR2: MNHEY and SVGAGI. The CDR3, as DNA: TGTGCCAGCAGTTTCAAGGTTCTAAGCTCCTACAATGAGCAGTTCTTC. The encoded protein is CASSFKVLSSYNEQFF.

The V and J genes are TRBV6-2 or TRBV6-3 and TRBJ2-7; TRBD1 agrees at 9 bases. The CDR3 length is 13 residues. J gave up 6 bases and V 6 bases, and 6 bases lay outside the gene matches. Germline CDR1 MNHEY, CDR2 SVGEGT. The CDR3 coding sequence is TGTGCCAGCAGAACGACAGGGGGAGCCGAGCAGTACGTC. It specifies CASRTTGGAEQYV.

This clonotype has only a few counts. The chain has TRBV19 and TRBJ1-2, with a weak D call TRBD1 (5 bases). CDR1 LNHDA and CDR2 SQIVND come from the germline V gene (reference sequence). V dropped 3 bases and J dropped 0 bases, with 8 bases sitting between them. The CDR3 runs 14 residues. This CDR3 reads CASSIDSSNYGYTF. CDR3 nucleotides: TGTGCCAGTAGTATTGACAGCTCTAACTATGGCTACACCTTC.

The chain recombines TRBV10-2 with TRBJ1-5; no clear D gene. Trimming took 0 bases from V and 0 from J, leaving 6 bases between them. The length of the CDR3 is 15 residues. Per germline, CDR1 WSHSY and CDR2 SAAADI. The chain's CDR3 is CASSESWGSNQPQHF. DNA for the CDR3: TGCGCCAGCAGTGAGTCGTGGGGTAGCAATCAGCCCCAGCATTTT.

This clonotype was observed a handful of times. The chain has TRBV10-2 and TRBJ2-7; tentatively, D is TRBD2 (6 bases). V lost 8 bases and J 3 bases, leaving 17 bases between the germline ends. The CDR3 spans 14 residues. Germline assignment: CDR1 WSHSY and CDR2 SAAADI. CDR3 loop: CASLSGDTYYEQYF. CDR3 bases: TGCGCCAGCCTTTCGGGGGATACGTACTACGAGCAGTACTTC.

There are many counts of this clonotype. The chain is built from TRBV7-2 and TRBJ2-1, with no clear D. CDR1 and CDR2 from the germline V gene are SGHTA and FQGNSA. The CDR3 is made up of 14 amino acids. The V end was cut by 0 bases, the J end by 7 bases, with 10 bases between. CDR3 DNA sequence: TGTGCCAGCAGCTTAGCTGGAGTGATAAATGAGCAGTTCTTC. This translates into CASSLAGVINEQFF.

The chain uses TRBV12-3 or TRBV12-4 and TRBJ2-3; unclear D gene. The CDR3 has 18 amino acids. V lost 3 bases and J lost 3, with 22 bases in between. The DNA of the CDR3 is TGTGCCAGCAGTTTGTACGCCCCCGCGGAAGAGGATACAGATACGCAGTATTTT. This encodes CASSLYAPAEEDTDTQYF.

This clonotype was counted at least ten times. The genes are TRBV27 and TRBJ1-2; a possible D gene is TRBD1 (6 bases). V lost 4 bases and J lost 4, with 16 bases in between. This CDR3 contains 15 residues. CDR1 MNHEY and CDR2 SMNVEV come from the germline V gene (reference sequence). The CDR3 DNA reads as TGTGCCAGCAGTTCACAGGGAGAGAGGATCTATGGCTACACCTTC. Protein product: CASSSQGERIYGYTF.

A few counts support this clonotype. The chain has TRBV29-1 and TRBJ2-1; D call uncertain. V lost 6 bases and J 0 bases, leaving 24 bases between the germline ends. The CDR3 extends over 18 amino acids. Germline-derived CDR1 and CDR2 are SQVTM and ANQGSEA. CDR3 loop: CSVSTHEGQPSSYNEQFF. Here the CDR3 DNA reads TGCAGCGTCTCTACCCACGAAGGGCAGCCGAGCTCCTACAATGAGCAGTTCTTC.

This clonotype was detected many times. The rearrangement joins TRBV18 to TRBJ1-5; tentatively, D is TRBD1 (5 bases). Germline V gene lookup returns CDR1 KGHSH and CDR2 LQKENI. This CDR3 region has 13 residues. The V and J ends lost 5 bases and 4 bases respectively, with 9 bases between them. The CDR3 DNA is TGTGCCAGCTCAGACAGTCGGAATCAGCCCCAGCATTTT. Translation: CASSDSRNQPQHF.

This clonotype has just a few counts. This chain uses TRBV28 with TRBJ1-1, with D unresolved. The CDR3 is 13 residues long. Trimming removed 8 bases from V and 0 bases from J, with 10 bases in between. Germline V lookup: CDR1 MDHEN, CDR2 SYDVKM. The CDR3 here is CASVNWVNTEAFF. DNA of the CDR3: TGTGCCAGCGTCAATTGGGTGAACACTGAAGCTTTCTTT.

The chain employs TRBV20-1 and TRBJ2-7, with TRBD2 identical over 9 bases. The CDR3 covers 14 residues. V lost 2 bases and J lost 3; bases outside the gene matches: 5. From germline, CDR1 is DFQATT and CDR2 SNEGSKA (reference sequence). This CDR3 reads CSARTSGLSYEQYF. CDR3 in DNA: TGCAGTGCTAGAACTAGCGGGCTTAGCTACGAGCAGTACTTC.

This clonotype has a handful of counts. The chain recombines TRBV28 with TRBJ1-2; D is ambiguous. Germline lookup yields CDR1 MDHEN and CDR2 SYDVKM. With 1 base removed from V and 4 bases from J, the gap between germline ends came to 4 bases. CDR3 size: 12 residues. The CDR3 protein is CASSLSVYGYTF. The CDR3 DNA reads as TGTGCCAGCAGTTTATCAGTCTATGGCTACACCTTC.

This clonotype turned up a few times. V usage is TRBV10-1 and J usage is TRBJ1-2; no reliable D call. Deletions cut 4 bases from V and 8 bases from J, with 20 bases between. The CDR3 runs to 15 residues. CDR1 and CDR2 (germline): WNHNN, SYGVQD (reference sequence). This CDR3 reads CASSGGIEDVCGYTF. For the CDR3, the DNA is TGCGCCAGCAGTGGCGGGATAGAAGACGTATGCGGCTACACCTTC.

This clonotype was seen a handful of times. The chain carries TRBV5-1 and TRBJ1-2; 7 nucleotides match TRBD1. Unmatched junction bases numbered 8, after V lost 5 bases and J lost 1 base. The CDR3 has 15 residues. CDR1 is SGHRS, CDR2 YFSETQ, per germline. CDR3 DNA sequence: TGCGCCAGCAGGAGTAGGGACAGTAATAACTATGGCTACACCTTC. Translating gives CASRSRDSNNYGYTF.

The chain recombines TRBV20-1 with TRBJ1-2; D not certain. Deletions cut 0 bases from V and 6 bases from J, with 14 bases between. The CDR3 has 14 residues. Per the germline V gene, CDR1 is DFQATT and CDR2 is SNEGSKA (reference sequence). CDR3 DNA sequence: TGCAGTGCTAGAGACCGGGGTCACGTGGATGGCTACACCTTC. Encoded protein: CSARDRGHVDGYTF.

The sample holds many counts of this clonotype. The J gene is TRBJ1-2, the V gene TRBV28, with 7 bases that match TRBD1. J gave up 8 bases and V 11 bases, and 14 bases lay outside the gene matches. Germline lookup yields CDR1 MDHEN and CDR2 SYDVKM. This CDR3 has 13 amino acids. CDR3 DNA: TGTGCCGGACGGACAGGCACTATGGAAGGCTACACCTTC. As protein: CAGRTGTMEGYTF.

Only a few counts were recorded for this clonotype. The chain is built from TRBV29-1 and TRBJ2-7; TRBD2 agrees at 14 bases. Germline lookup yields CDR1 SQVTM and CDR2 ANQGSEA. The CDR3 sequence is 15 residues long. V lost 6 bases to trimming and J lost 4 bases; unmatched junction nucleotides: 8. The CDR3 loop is CSVRGTSGSNYEQYF. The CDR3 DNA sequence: TGCAGCGTCCGAGGGACTAGCGGGAGTAATTACGAGCAGTACTTC.

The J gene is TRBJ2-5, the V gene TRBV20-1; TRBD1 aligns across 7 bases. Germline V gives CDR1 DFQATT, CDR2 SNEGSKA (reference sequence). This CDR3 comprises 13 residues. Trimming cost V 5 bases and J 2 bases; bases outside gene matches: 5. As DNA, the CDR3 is TGCAGTGCTGGGGACAGCCTACAAGAGACCCAGTACTTC. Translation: CSAGDSLQETQYF.